These 18 T cell receptor beta chains originate from one sample sequenced in a study of identical twins. In TCRdb, the 5' RACE reads were re-called with MiXCR into one record per CDR3 protein. Here the sample spans approximately 500,000 distinct CDR3 sequences, approximately 16% being singletons. The data also belong to a second study, concerning yellow fever vaccine responses in identical twins.

Sequenced input: CD4+ T cells sorted from blood. These receptors were collected from a woman aged 18-35 years in good health.

This clonotype has only a few counts. The chain employs TRBV6-1 and TRBJ1-6; unclear D gene. V lost 2 bases and J 6 bases, leaving 20 bases between the germline ends. Germline lookup yields CDR1 MNHNS and CDR2 SASEGT. This CDR3 has 18 amino acids. The CDR3: CASSEWYWSSGGNSPLHF. The CDR3 DNA sequence: TGTGCCAGCAGTGAATGGTATTGGTCCAGCGGTGGTAATTCACCCCTCCACTTT.

The chain uses TRBV28 and TRBJ2-7; 7 bases line up with TRBD1. Per the germline V gene, CDR1 is MDHEN and CDR2 is SYDVKM. Trimming cost V 3 bases and J 4 bases; bases outside gene matches: 3. The CDR3 sequence is 13 residues long. This CDR3 is CASSFRQGYEQYV. The CDR3 nucleotides read TGTGCCAGCAGTTTCCGACAGGGATACGAGCAGTACGTC.

A few counts support this clonotype. This chain joins TRBV15 and TRBJ1-2; the D gene is possibly TRBD1 (5 bases). Germline CDR1 LNHNV, CDR2 YYDKDF (reference sequence). V was shortened by 5 bases and J by 7 bases, with 17 bases between the two germline ends. CDR3 size: 14 residues. In nucleotides, the CDR3 is TGTGCCACCAGCTCCATTAGGGACGCTCCTGGCTACACCTTC. This translates into CATSSIRDAPGYTF.

In its sample, this clonotype was seen a few times. The chain couples TRBV5-1 to TRBJ2-1, with 7 bases that match TRBD2. The germline V gene has CDR1 SGHRS and CDR2 YFSETQ. The CDR3 length is 15 residues. The ends lost 7 bases at V and 0 bases at J; junction bases unmatched: 7. The CDR3 DNA follows: TGCGCCAGCGACCCGGGGGGTTACTCCTACAATGAGCAGTTCTTC. Its translation: CASDPGGYSYNEQFF.

The V and J genes are TRBV3-1 and TRBJ2-2, with D perhaps given as TRBD1 or TRBD2 (6 bases each). Trimming left V 1 base short and J 9 bases short, with 15 bases between. CDR3 length: 15 residues. Germline V gene sequence: CDR1 LGHDT, CDR2 YNNKEL (reference sequence). The CDR3 coding sequence is TGTGCCAGCAGCCAAGGACTAGGGGGTCCTCGGGAGCTGTTTTTT. Its translation is CASSQGLGGPRELFF.

The rearrangement joins TRBV20-1 to TRBJ2-7, with D possibly matching TRBD2 (5 bases). V lost 8 bases and J 4 bases, leaving 15 bases between the germline ends. The CDR3 has 12 amino acids. CDR1 DFQATT and CDR2 SNEGSKA come from the germline V gene (reference sequence). The CDR3 spells CSSTASLYEQYV. CDR3 in DNA: TGCAGTTCCACGGCTAGCCTATACGAGCAGTACGTC.

The sample holds a few counts of this clonotype. The CDR3 loop is CASSFSGGAGYEQYF. CDR3 coding DNA: TGTGCCAGCAGTTTTTCGGGGGGCGCAGGATACGAGCAGTACTTC. V is TRBV27 and J is TRBJ2-7; D is perhaps TRBD2 (7 bases). Germline assignment: CDR1 MNHEY and CDR2 SMNVEV (reference sequence). V gave up 3 bases and J gave up 4 bases, with 16 bases separating them. This CDR3 region has 15 residues.

Note on this clonotype: A much larger clone is a single base away; this may be a read error. The chain has TRBV3-1 and TRBJ2-3; D uncertain. The CDR3 consists of 13 residues. Deletions cut 1 base from V and 3 bases from J, with 5 bases between. CDR1 and CDR2 (germline): LGHDT, YNNKEL (reference sequence). This CDR3 is CASSQGMTDTQYF. The DNA of the CDR3 is TGTGCCAGCAGCCAAGGGATGACAGATACGCAGTATTTT.

This rearrangement joins TRBV20-1 to TRBJ2-7; D gene ambiguous. The V and J ends lost 3 bases and 0 bases respectively, with 9 bases between them. The CDR3 length is 13 residues. Germline V lookup: CDR1 DFQATT, CDR2 SNEGSKA (reference sequence). This chain's CDR3 is CSASGRSSYEQYF. CDR3 in DNA: TGCAGTGCTAGCGGACGGAGCTCCTACGAGCAGTACTTC.

This chain joins TRBV4-2 and TRBJ2-6; no definite D call. CDR1 and CDR2 (germline): LGHNA, YNFKEQ. This CDR3 region has 17 residues. Trimming removed 0 bases from V and 0 bases from J, with 9 bases in between. The CDR3 coding sequence is TGTGCCAGCAGCCAAGATTTTCGCACCTCTGGGGCCAACGTCCTGACTTTC. Its protein is CASSQDFRTSGANVLTF.

This clonotype was found a few times. This rearrangement joins TRBV10-3 to TRBJ2-2; no definite D call. This CDR3 is 14 amino acids long. Trimming stripped 5 bases from V and 4 bases from J, with 11 bases between. Germline V lookup: CDR1 ENHRY, CDR2 SYGVKD. The CDR3 region is CAISYSDGTGELFF. The CDR3 nucleotides are TGTGCCATCAGTTACTCCGACGGCACCGGGGAGCTGTTTTTT.

This clonotype showed up many times. V usage is TRBV12-3 or TRBV12-4 and J usage is TRBJ2-7; D is ambiguous. This CDR3 is built from 17 residues. Trimming cost V 3 bases and J 0 bases, with 18 bases left between them. The CDR3 loop reads CASSFFFAQKVSYEQYF. The CDR3 DNA reads TGTGCCAGCAGTTTCTTTTTTGCCCAGAAAGTCTCCTACGAGCAGTACTTC.

This chain uses TRBV4-1 with TRBJ2-4; D is unclear. The ends were cut back, 0 bases at V and 0 bases at J, with 12 bases in the middle. CDR3 length: 17 amino acids. Per the germline V gene, CDR1 is MGHRA and CDR2 is YSYEKL. CDR3 nucleotides: TGCGCCAGCAGCCAAGAGGCTGGATTCGGAGCCAAAAACATTCAGTACTTC. Amino acids: CASSQEAGFGAKNIQYF.

This clonotype has at least ten counts. The V and J genes are TRBV7-2 and TRBJ1-2; 7 nucleotides agree with TRBD1. From germline, CDR1 is SGHTA and CDR2 FQGNSA. This CDR3 has 15 amino acids. The V segment lost 5 bases and the J segment 3 bases; nucleotides outside the gene matches: 9. CDR3 DNA sequence: TGTGCCAGCAGCGGGCGGGGGGACAGCGACTATGGCTACACCTTC. Translating gives CASSGRGDSDYGYTF. Based on the CDR3 plus reference TRBV7-2 and TRBJ1-2, the full variable domain is GAGVSQSPSNKVTEKGKDVELRCDPISGHTALYWYRQSLGQGLEFLIYFQGNSAPDKSGLPSDRFSAERTGGSVSTLTIQRTQQEDSAVYLCASSGRGDSDYGYTFGSGTRLTVV.

V and J are TRBV5-1 and TRBJ2-4; 7 bases are shared with TRBD1. Germline CDR1 and CDR2: SGHRS and YFSETQ. The CDR3 has 15 residues. The trim removed 4 bases at V and 4 bases at J, leaving 8 bases unmatched. This chain's CDR3 is CASSVTGVSKNIQYF. The CDR3 nucleotides are TGCGCCAGCAGCGTTACAGGGGTGTCGAAAAACATTCAGTACTTC.

V gene TRBV7-9 combines with J gene TRBJ2-3; TRBD2 is a possible D gene (6 bases). The CDR3 has 12 amino acids. Germline V gene data show CDR1 as SEHNR and CDR2 as FQNEAQ (reference sequence). Trimming removed 9 bases at V and 1 base at J, with 8 bases between. CDR3 sequence (DNA): TGTGCCAGATGGGAGGGCACAGATACGCAGTATTTT. Its protein is CARWEGTDTQYF.

In DNA, the CDR3 is TGTGCCAGCAGCCAAGTCAAGGGGGAGGGATTAGGAGAGACCCAGTACTTC. This sequence encodes CASSQVKGEGLGETQYF. V and J are TRBV3-1 and TRBJ2-5, with D perhaps matching TRBD2 (7 bases). The CDR3 totals 17 residues. Germline V gene lookup returns CDR1 LGHDT and CDR2 YNNKEL (reference sequence). With 1 base removed from V and 4 bases from J, the gap between germline ends came to 19 bases.

The J gene is TRBJ2-2, the V gene TRBV5-4; unclear D gene. CDR3 size: 15 residues. The V gene lost 5 bases and the J gene lost 3 bases, with 14 bases spanning the gap. Per the germline V gene, CDR1 is SGHNT and CDR2 is YYREEE (reference sequence). CDR3 nucleotides: TGTGCCAGCAGACCCGCCGGCAGAGACACCGGGGAGCTGTTTTTT. Its protein is CASRPAGRDTGELFF.